The entry below gives a single T cell receptor beta chain sequence along with its context. Its antigen remains unknown. The germline V and J ends were trimmed by 6 bases and 3 bases, with 15 bases remaining between them. The CDR3 spans 15 residues. The germline V gene has CDR1 SGHTA and CDR2 FQGNSA. The sample originates from a study of T cell responses to AZD1222 COVID-19 vaccine. Notes on the study in general: Researchers report vaccine-associated CD4 TCRs spanning spike, with dominance at 160-218 and 743-854.

The method was immunoSEQ multiplex PCR; TCRdb's version includes in-frame clones alone and lacks a portion of them. The sample includes about 120,000 clones, 80% to 90% of them seen just once. The receptor's source is an adult in good health. The chain links TRBV7-2 to TRBJ1-5; D perhaps matches TRBD1 (5 bases). This material consisted of peripheral blood, taken on day 0 of MenACWY control vaccination. The CDR3 region has the DNA TGTGCCAGCAGTCTCTCTCGAGGGGTCAATCAGCCCCAGCATTTT. It is translated as CASSLSRGVNQPQHF.